A selection of T cell receptor beta chains follows, all from one sample in a study of cytomegalovirus exposure and HLA in healthy donors. Some clones are missing from TCRdb's copy, which holds only in-frame ones; the method was immunoSEQ multiplex PCR. Among under 250,000 clones listed, about 78% were seen once. The sample comprised PBMCs. Receptors were obtained from a male donor in good health and CMV-seronegative. The CDR3 runs from the conserved cysteine through the conserved F or W. D genes are given only for firm matches. Only part of the rows carry a size: once, few, many, or a class if the clone is expanded.

TRBV29-1	NA	TRBJ2-1	TRBD2	CSVLAGTPLYNEQFF	TGCAGCGTTCTAGCGGGTACCCCGCTCTACAATGAGCAGTTCTTC
TRBV10-1	NA	TRBJ2-2	NA	CASSESVGSFGELFF	TGCGCCAGCAGTGAGTCGGTGGGGAGTTTCGGGGAGCTGTTTTTT
TRBV6-4	NA	TRBJ2-1	NA	CRRNSSYNEQFF	TGTCGGAGGAACAGCTCCTACAATGAGCAGTTCTTC
TRBV19	NA	TRBJ1-4	NA	CASRRAGTANEKLFF	TGTGCCAGCCGGAGGGCAGGGACGGCTAATGAAAAACTGTTTTTT
TRBV4-2	NA	TRBJ2-3	NA	CASSQRSGVTDTQYF	TGTGCCAGCAGCCAAAGATCAGGGGTCACAGATACGCAGTATTTT
TRBV6-6	NA	TRBJ1-4	NA	CASKLTVQNEKLFF	TGTGCCAGCAAACTCACAGTGCAAAATGAAAAACTGTTTTTT
TRBV2	NA	TRBJ1-1	TRBD1	CASRVTTGSEAFF	TGTGCCAGCAGGGTTACGACAGGGTCTGAAGCTTTCTTT
TRBV29-1	NA	TRBJ2-1	TRBD2	CSAKTGTSGSKQVEQFF	TGCAGCGCTAAAACCGGGACTAGCGGGAGTAAACAGGTGGAGCAGTTCTTC
TRBV5-4	NA	TRBJ1-2	TRBD1	CASSWDSANYGYTF	TGTGCCAGCAGCTGGGACAGCGCTAACTATGGCTACACCTTC
TRBV20-1	NA	TRBJ2-5	TRBD2	CSANLAGEQYF	TGCAGTGCTAATCTAGCGGGGGAGCAGTACTTC
TRBV4-1	NA	TRBJ2-3	NA	CASSQVGGLDTQYF	TGCGCCAGCAGCCAAGTAGGAGGGTTGGATACGCAGTATTTT
TRBV6-1	NA	TRBJ2-7	TRBD1	CASSGRDRDYLSYEQYF	TGTGCCAGCAGTGGCCGGGACAGGGACTACCTTTCCTACGAGCAGTACTTC
TRBV27	NA	TRBJ2-5	TRBD2	CASSFMTSRATQYF	TGTGCCAGCAGTTTTATGACTAGCCGGGCGACCCAGTACTTC
TRBV9	NA	TRBJ1-1	NA	CASSVESGTEAFF	TGTGCCAGCAGCGTAGAGTCGGGGACTGAAGCTTTCTTT
TRBV14	NA	TRBJ2-7	TRBD2	CASSLRLAGLGEQYF	TGTGCCAGCAGCCTGCGACTAGCGGGATTAGGCGAGCAGTACTTC
TRBV27	NA	TRBJ2-3	TRBD2	CASRRASGRGADTQYF	TGTGCCAGCAGGCGGGCTAGCGGGAGGGGTGCAGATACGCAGTATTTT
TRBV7-9	NA	TRBJ1-2	TRBD1	CASTTSTGPFGGYTF	TGTGCCAGCACCACCTCGACAGGGCCCTTCGGAGGCTACACCTTC
TRBV29-1	NA	TRBJ2-1	TRBD2	CSVGGPMTSGQFF	TGCAGCGTTGGGGGCCCAATGACTAGCGGGCAGTTCTTC
TRBV19	few	TRBJ2-2	TRBD2	CASKDGRAGGELFF	TGTGCCAGTAAGGACGGGAGGGCCGGCGGGGAGCTGTTTTTT
TRBV5-1	NA	TRBJ2-7	TRBD1	CASSSGTDPTKQYF	TGCGCCAGCAGCTCCGGGACAGACCCTACGAAGCAGTACTTC
TRBV27	NA	TRBJ2-2	NA	CASTPKAGTGGELFF	TGTGCCAGCACCCCCAAGGCGGGGACGGGCGGGGAGCTGTTTTTT
TRBV19	NA	TRBJ1-5	NA	CASTWSGDNQPQHF	TGTGCCAGTACCTGGTCAGGGGACAATCAGCCCCAGCATTTT
TRBV25-1	once	TRBJ2-3	NA	CASSERDKITDTQYF	TGTGCCAGCAGTGAACGGGACAAAATCACAGATACGCAGTATTTT
TRBV28	NA	TRBJ2-7	TRBD2	CASSLGGEKYYEQYF	TGTGCCAGCAGTTTAGGGGGGGAGAAGTACTACGAGCAGTACTTC
TRBV15	NA	TRBJ2-1	NA	CATSSEGGVHEQFF	TGTGCCACCAGCAGTGAGGGCGGAGTTCATGAGCAGTTCTTC
TRBV7-7	NA	TRBJ2-2	TRBD2	CASSLDIVPSGMNTGELFF	TGTGCCAGCAGCTTAGATATAGTTCCTAGCGGGATGAACACCGGGGAGCTGTTTTTT
TRBV6-1	NA	TRBJ1-3	NA	CASNDRGNTIYF	TGTGCCAGCAACGATCGGGGAAACACCATATATTTT
TRBV18	NA	TRBJ2-3	NA	CASSLGPGTDTQYF	TGTGCCAGCTCACTTGGGCCGGGCACAGATACGCAGTATTTT
TRBV5-1	NA	TRBJ1-2	NA	CASSLDGTNYGHTF	TGCGCCAGCAGCTTGGACGGCACTAACTATGGCCACACCTTC
TRBV9	NA	TRBJ1-1	NA	CASSVGGPNTEAFF	TGTGCTAGCAGCGTAGGAGGGCCTAACACTGAAGCTTTCTTT
TRBV19	NA	TRBJ2-1	NA	CASSIPGGPGPYNEQFF	TGTGCCAGTAGTATACCCGGGGGACCCGGACCCTACAATGAGCAGTTCTTC
TRBV30	NA	TRBJ2-5	NA	CAWVGRAPETQYF	TGTGCCTGGGTCGGCAGGGCGCCCGAGACCCAGTACTTC
TRBV5-4	NA	TRBJ2-3	NA	CASSGTMGLSTDTQYF	TGTGCCAGCAGCGGAACCATGGGCCTCAGCACAGATACGCAGTATTTT
TRBV28	few	TRBJ1-3	TRBD1	CASQQGALRNTIYF	TGTGCCAGCCAACAGGGGGCGTTGAGAAACACCATATATTTT